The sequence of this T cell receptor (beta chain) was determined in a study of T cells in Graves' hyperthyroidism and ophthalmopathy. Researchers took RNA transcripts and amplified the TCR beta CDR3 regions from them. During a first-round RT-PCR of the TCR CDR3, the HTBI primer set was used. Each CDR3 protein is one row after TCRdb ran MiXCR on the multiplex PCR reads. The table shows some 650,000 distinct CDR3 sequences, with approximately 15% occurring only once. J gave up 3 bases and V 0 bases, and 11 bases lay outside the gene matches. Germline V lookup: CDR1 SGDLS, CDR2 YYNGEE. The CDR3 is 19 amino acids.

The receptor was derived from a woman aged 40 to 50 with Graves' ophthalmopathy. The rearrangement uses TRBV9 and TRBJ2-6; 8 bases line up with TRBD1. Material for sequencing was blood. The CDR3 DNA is TGTGCCAGCAGCGTAGAAGGACAGGGTGCCTACGGTGGGGCCAACGTCCTGACTTTC. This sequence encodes CASSVEGQGAYGGANVLTF.